This T cell receptor beta chain is drawn from a study of tumor-infiltrating lymphocytes in primary liver carcinoma (TCRdb year 2017). General notes on the study: The five patients, three men and two women aged 30 to 69 years, had hepatocellular carcinoma (four) or combined HCC and intrahepatic cholangiocarcinoma (one). The five patients had tumors of stage T1-T3 N0M0, with maximum diameters ranging from roughly 4.2 to 10 cm. Roughly 3.65 to 8 million productive TCRbeta reads were obtained per sample, and no significant difference in read depth was found between tissue types. Across five regions of each liver tumor, along with adjacent normal tissue and blood, the study brought together TCRbeta repertoire sequencing, expression microarrays and whole-exome sequencing. A total of some 35 specimens from 5 patients went through TCRbeta repertoire sequencing, namely 25 tumor regions, 5 adjacent noncancerous liver tissues and 5 peripheral blood samples. To link TCRbeta repertoire diversity to the local molecular phenotype, the approximately 23 tumor region samples were profiled with Agilent mRNA microarrays. Repertoires from technical replicates were highly reproducible, with mean shared-clone rates roughly 0.87 and correlation coefficients above 0.95. What the work shows at the level of the full study, not this receptor alone: The top 250 clones made up a significantly larger repertoire fraction in tumors than in blood (p = 0.039). Comparison of CD4+ and CD8+ T cell repertoires was precluded by the use of bulk unsorted samples. Only about 7.5-25% of top clones were found in all five regions of a tumor, suggesting spatial heterogeneity of tumor-infiltrating T cells. Because sequencing covered only the TCR beta chain and unpaired alpha chains were not captured, true repertoire diversity is likely underestimated. Consistent with antigen-driven expansion, pairs of tumor regions showed higher repertoire overlap (mean around 36%) than either tumor-adjacent pairs (approximately 17%) or tumor-blood pairs (around 14%). Only a few patients were included in the study, and the authors note that the findings should be validated in a larger study.

A remark on this clonotype: It has no known antigen specificity. The sample holds no much larger clone one base away, and base qualities are not on file.

A constant-region primer and ProtoScript II reverse transcriptase were used to reverse-transcribe TCRbeta-specific cDNA from about 500 ng total RNA. The TCRbeta libraries were prepared through three rounds of nested multiplex PCR following a slightly modified ARM-PCR procedure. Multiplex TRBV1-TRBV30 forward primers and a Cbeta reverse primer were used in the first two PCR rounds, each of which was run for around 9 cycles. Sample barcodes and Illumina adapters were added in a final 25-cycle PCR using Deep VentR polymerase. Before sequencing, amplicons of 200-500 bp were purified from gel using a QIAquick gel extraction kit. The TCRbeta amplicons were sequenced with 250-bp paired-end reads on an Illumina HiSeq 2500. The published analysis was carried out like this. To recover full CDR3 sequences, reads were quality-trimmed using Trimmomatic v0.33 and paired reads were then merged using FLASH v1.2.11. V, D and J germline segments were assigned to the rearranged TCRbeta sequences by MiGEC v1.2.1b. VDJtools v1.0.0 computed clonotype statistics and Shannon-Wiener diversity indices. To reduce sampling bias, subsequent analyses other than the diversity analysis used only the 250 most abundant clonotypes in each sample. TCRdb ran its own pipeline on the public reads, namely fastp trimming at Q25 and MiXCR clone calling, and kept in-frame beta chains. CDR3 protein sequences are deduplicated, and each keeps its most common genes and DNA. TCRdb, not the authors, supplied the V and J calls. The sample yields approximately 190,000 distinct CDR3 sequences; approximately 80% were counted once. The top ten hold less than 20% of the sample.

Based on the germline V gene (reference sequence), the CDR1 and CDR2 sequences are SGHKS and YYEKEE. The CDR3 numbers 16 residues from cysteine through phenylalanine. Of the read, only the CDR3 DNA is kept; its 48 bases are in frame from base 1. At the junction V is shortened by 5 bases and J by 0 bases, with 16 bases in between. Without any cell sorting, total RNA and DNA were co-extracted from approximately 22-30 mg of bulk tissue using the AllPrep DNA/RNA mini kit. Between late 2015 and early 2016, several patients in China with histopathologically diagnosed primary liver carcinoma had their tumors surgically resected. Patients had chronic HBV infection and were treatment-naive at sampling. Each tumor was sampled at five spatially separated regions: the tumor centre plus the superior, inferior, left-lateral and right-lateral poles. More than 90% viable tumor cells were found by histology in every tumor sample. Fresh tumor and adjacent tissue pieces were bisected, with one half stored in RNAlater at -80 degrees C and the other half sent for histology.

The rearranged segments are TRBV5-5 and TRBJ2-3; the D segment cannot be called with confidence. The sequenced material came from tumor tissue from primary liver carcinoma. The TCR originated in a man aged 40-50 years with primary liver carcinoma and hepatitis B virus infection. The DNA sequence is TGTGCCAGCAGTTTAAAAGTCAGATCTAGCACAGATACGCAGTATTTT. It encodes CASSLKVRSSTDTQYF.